The 6 T cell receptor beta chains in this list originate from one sample, sequenced in a study of PD-1 blockade in classical Hodgkin lymphoma. The protocol was immunoSEQ multiplex PCR, while the TCRdb copy is restricted to in-frame clones and leaves out a portion. The sample shows some 33,000 clones, around 80% of them seen only once. Time point given: cycle 4 day 1 (C4D1), after six to seven weeks of nivolumab. Relapse after autologous stem cell transplantation occurred in every patient, and brentuximab vedotin exposure varied. The input for sequencing was peripheral blood mononuclear cells (PBMCs), taken before the fourth cycle of nivolumab. The receptors were sampled from a human donor with classical Hodgkin lymphoma.

This clone is medium-sized (0.01 to 0.1%) by share. The gene calls are TRBV27 and TRBJ1-6; D ambiguous. V was cut by 4 bases and J by 0 bases, with 10 bases left in between. CDR1 and CDR2 (germline): MNHEY, SMNVEV (reference sequence). The CDR3 runs 16 residues. In DNA, the CDR3 is TGTGCCAGCAGTTCGAAAGAGAGCTCCTATAATTCACCCCTCCACTTT. This translates into CASSSKESSYNSPLHF.

The DNA for the CDR3 is TGTGCCAGCAGCGTAGAGGGACTAGCCCCGTACGAGCAGTACTTC. Encoded protein: CASSVEGLAPYEQYF. The chain has TRBV9 and TRBJ2-7; the match to TRBD2 covers 9 bases. The CDR3 is made up of 15 amino acids. Trimming cost V 0 bases and J 4 bases; bases outside gene matches: 5. Germline values: CDR1 SGDLS, CDR2 YYNGEE.

The CDR3 sequence: CASRPRGRLQETQYF. DNA of the CDR3: TGTGCCAGCAGACCGAGGGGCAGGCTACAAGAGACCCAGTACTTC. The rearrangement joins TRBV7-8 to TRBJ2-5; D is possibly TRBD1 or TRBD2 (5 bases each). This CDR3 region has 15 residues. Germline V lookup: CDR1 SGHVS, CDR2 FQNEAQ. V was cut by 6 bases and J by 2 bases, with 16 bases left in between.

This clone was detected once. The chain is built from TRBV5-1 and TRBJ1-1; no clear D gene. Trimming stripped 0 bases from V and 5 bases from J, with 17 bases between. Germline values: CDR1 SGHRS, CDR2 YFSETQ. CDR3 size: 16 residues. DNA for the CDR3: TGCGCCAGCAGCTTGGTTGGGCAGTTCTCGGGGACTGAAGCTTTCTTT. Translated, it gives CASSLVGQFSGTEAFF.

This clone was recorded once. The rearrangement joins TRBV28 to TRBJ1-4; D gene unclear. The V gene's germline CDR1 is MDHEN and CDR2 SYDVKM. The V end lost 1 base, the J end lost 4 bases, and 13 bases lay between the germline ends. The CDR3 consists of 16 residues. The CDR3 DNA follows: TGTGCCAGCAGTTTATTTTCCCTGCGGGGTAATGAAAAACTGTTTTTT. Its translation: CASSLFSLRGNEKLFF.

This chain uses TRBV14 with TRBJ2-1; the D gene is possibly TRBD1 (5 bases). The CDR3 is 13 residues long. V lost 1 base and J lost 6, with 7 bases in between. Germline V gene sequence: CDR1 SGHDN, CDR2 FVKESK. The CDR3 sequence: CASSQGQLNEQFF. CDR3 in DNA: TGTGCCAGCAGCCAAGGACAGCTCAATGAGCAGTTCTTC.